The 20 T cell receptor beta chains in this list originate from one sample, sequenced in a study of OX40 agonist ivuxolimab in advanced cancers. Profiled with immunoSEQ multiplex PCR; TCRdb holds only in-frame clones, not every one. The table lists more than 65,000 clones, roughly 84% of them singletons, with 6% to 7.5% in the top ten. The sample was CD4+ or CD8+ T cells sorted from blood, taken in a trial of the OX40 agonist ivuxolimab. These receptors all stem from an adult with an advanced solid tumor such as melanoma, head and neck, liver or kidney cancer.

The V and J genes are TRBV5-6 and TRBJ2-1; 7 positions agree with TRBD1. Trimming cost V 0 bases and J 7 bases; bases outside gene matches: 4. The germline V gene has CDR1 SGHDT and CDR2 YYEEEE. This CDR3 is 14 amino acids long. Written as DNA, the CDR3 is TGTGCCAGCAGCTTGGAACAGGGGAATAATGAGCAGTTCTTC. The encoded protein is CASSLEQGNNEQFF.

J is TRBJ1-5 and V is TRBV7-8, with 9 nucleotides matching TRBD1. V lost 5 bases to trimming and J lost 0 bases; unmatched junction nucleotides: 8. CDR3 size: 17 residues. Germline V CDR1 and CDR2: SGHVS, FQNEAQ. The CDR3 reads CASSPGTGIYSNQPQHF. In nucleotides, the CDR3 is TGTGCCAGCAGCCCGGGGACAGGGATTTATAGCAATCAGCCCCAGCATTTT.

The CDR3 coding sequence is TGTGCCAGCAGCTACTCGACGGATGAAAAACTGTTTTTT. Its protein product is CASSYSTDEKLFF. The J gene is TRBJ1-4, the V gene TRBV7-9; D gene ambiguous. Germline lookup yields CDR1 SEHNR and CDR2 FQNEAQ (reference sequence). Trimming took 4 bases from V and 6 from J, leaving 9 bases between them. The CDR3 contains 13 residues.

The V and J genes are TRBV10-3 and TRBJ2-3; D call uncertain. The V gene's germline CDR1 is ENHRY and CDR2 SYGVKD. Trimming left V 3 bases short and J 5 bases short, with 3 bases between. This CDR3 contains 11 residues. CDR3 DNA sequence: TGTGCCATCAGTGAAAGAGATACGCAGTATTTT. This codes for CAISERDTQYF.

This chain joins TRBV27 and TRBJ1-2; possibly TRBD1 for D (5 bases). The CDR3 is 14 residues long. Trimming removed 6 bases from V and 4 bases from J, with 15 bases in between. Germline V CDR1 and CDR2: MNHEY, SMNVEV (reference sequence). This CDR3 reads CASSPVSGRYGYTF. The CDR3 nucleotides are TGTGCCAGCAGCCCCGTTTCGGGACGCTATGGCTACACCTTC.

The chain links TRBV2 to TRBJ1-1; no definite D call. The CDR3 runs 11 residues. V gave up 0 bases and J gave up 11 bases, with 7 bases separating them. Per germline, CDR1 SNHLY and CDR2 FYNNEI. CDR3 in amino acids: CASSEAWRAFF. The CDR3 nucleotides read TGTGCCAGCAGTGAAGCATGGCGGGCTTTCTTT.

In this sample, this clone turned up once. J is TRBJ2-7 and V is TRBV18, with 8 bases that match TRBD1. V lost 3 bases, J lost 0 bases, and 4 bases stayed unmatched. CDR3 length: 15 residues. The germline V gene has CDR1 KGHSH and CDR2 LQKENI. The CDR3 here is CASSPGQVFSYEQYF. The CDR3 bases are TGTGCCAGCTCACCGGGACAGGTCTTCTCCTACGAGCAGTACTTC.

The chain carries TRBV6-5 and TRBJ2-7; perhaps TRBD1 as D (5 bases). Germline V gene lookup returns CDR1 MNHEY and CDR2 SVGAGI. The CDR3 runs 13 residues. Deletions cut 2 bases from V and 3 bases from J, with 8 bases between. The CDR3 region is CASSYATDYEQYF. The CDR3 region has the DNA TGTGCCAGCAGTTACGCGACAGACTACGAGCAGTACTTC.

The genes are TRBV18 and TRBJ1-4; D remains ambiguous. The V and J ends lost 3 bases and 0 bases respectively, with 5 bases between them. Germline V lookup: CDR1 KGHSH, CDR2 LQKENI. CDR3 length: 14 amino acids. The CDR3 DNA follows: TGTGCCAGCTCACCGACCTCAACTAATGAAAAACTGTTTTTT. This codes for CASSPTSTNEKLFF. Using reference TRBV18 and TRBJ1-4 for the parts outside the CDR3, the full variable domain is NAGVMQNPRHLVRRRGQEARLRCSPMKGHSHVYWYRQLPEEGLKFMVYLQKENIIDESGMPKERFSAEFPKEGPSILRIQQVVRGDSAAYFCASSPTSTNEKLFFGSGTQLSVL.

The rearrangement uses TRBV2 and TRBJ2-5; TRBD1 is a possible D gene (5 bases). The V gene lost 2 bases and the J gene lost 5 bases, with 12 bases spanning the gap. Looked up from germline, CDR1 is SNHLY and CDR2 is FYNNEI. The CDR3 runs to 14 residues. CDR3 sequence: CASSENLAGETQYF. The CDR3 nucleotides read TGTGCCAGCAGTGAAAACTTGGCAGGGGAGACCCAGTACTTC.

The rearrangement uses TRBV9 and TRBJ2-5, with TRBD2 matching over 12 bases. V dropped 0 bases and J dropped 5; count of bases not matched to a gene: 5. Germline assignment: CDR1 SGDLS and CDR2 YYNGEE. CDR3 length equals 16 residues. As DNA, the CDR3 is TGTGCCAGCAGCGTAGCTCCCCTAGCGGGAGGGGAGACCCAGTACTTC. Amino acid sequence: CASSVAPLAGGETQYF. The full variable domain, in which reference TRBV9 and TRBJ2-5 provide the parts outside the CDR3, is DSGVTQTPKHLITATGQRVTLRCSPRSGDLSVYWYQQSLDQGLQFLIQYYNGEERAKGNILERFSAQQFPDLHSELNLSSLELGDSALYFCASSVAPLAGGETQYFGPGTRLLVL.

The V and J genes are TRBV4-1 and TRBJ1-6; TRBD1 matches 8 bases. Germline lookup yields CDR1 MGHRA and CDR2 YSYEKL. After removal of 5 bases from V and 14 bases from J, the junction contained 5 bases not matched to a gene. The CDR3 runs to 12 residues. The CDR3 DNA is TGCGCCAGCAGCTCCCGACAGGGGTCCCTCCACTTT. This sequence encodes CASSSRQGSLHF.

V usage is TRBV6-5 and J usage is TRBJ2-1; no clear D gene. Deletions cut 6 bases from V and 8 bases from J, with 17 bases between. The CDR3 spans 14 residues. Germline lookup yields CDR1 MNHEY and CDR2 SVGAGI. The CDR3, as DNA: TGTGCCAGCAGCCCGCTCGACTCCGTCCATGAGCAGTTCTTC. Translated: CASSPLDSVHEQFF.

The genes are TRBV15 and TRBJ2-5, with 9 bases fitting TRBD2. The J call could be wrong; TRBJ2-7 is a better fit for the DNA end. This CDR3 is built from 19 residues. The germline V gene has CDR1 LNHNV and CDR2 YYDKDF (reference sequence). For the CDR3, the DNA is TGTGCCACCAGCAGAGATCTAAAGACTAGCGGAAGGGAACCCTACGAGCAGTACTTC. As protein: CATSRDLKTSGREPYEQYF.

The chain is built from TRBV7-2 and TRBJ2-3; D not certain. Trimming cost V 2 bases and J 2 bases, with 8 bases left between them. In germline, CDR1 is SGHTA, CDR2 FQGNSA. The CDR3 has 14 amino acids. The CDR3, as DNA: TGTGCCAGCAGCTTAAACTTGATCACAGATACGCAGTATTTT. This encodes CASSLNLITDTQYF.

The CDR3 region is CASSLTGMAYEQYF. The DNA for the CDR3 is TGTGCCAGCTCACTCACAGGGATGGCCTACGAGCAGTACTTC. The V and J genes are TRBV18 and TRBJ2-7, with D perhaps matching TRBD1 (6 bases). Looked up from germline, CDR1 is KGHSH and CDR2 is LQKENI. The CDR3 contains 14 residues. The ends were cut back, 4 bases at V and 2 bases at J, with 12 bases in the middle.

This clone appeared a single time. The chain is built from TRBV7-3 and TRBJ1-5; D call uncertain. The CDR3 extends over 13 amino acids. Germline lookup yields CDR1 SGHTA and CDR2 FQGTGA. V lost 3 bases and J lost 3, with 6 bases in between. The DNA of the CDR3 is TGTGCCAGCAGCTTCCGGTACAATCAGCCCCAGCATTTT. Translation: CASSFRYNQPQHF.

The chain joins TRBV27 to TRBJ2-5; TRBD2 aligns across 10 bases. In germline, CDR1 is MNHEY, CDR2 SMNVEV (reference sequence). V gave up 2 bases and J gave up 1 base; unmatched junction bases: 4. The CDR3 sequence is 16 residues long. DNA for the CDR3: TGTGCCAGCAGTTTACTGGCTAGCGGGGGCCAAGAGACCCAGTACTTC. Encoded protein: CASSLLASGGQETQYF.

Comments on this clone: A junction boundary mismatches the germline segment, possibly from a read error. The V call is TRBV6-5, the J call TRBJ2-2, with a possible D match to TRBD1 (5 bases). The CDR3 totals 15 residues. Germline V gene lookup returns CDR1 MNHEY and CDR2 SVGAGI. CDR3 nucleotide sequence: TGTGCCGGCAGTTACCTGGAAGGGGTCCCCGGGGAGCTGTTTTTT. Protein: CAGSYLEGVPGELFF.

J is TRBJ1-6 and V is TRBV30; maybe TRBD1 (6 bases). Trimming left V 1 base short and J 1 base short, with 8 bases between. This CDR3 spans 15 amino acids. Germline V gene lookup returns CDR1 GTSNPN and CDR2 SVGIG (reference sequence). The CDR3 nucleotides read TGTGCCTGGAGTGATGGACAGTCCTATAATTCACCCCTCCACTTT. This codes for CAWSDGQSYNSPLHF.